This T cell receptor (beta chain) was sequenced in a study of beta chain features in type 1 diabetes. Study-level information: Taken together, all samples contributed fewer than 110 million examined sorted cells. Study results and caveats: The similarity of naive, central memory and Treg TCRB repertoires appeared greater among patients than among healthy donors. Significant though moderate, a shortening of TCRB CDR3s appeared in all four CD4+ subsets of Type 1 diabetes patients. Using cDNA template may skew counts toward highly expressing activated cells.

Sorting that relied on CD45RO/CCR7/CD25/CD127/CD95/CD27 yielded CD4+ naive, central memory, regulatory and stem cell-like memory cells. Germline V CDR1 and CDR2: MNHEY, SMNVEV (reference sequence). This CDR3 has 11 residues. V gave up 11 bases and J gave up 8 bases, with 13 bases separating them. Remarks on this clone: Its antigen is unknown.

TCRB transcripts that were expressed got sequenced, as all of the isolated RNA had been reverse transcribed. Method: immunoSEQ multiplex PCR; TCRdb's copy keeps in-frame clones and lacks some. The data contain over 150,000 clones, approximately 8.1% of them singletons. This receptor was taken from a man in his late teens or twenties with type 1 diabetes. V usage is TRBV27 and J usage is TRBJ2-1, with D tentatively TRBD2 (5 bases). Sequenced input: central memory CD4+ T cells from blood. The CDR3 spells CARTGCDEQFF. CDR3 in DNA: TGTGCCCGGACGGGGTGCGATGAGCAGTTCTTC.